This is a list of T cell receptor beta chains from one sample in a study of molecular identifiers for immune sequencing clone quantification. MiXCR, run by TCRdb on the PCR reads, gives a single entry per CDR3 protein. The table lists about 640,000 distinct CDR3 sequences, around 20% of them singletons. Sequenced sample: naive CD8+ T cells from blood, with Jurkat cell RNA spiked in. These receptors came from a human donor in good health. Some libraries in this study had Jurkat cell RNA spiked in. The CDR3 runs from the conserved cysteine through the conserved F or W.

J gene	CDR3 length	V gene	CDR3 protein
TRBJ2-2	15	TRBV4-1	CASSHGPTNTGELFF
TRBJ2-1	13	TRBV20-1	CSAMRVNDNERFF
TRBJ2-7	16	TRBV12-3/TRBV12-4	CASSFGKVPGSYEQYF
TRBJ2-2	13	TRBV4-3	CASSPTNPGELFF
TRBJ2-5	15	TRBV4-3	CASSQDRGAVETQYF
TRBJ1-2	14	TRBV30	CAWMSSGQLCGYTF
TRBJ2-3	17	TRBV11-2	CASSDGTSGGLTDTQYF
TRBJ2-2	17	TRBV19	CASSIDEGERGTGELFF
TRBJ2-5	15	TRBV7-9	CASSSPLGVQETQYF
TRBJ2-7	14	TRBV6-5	CASSSTGEWNEQYF
TRBJ2-1	14	TRBV30	CAWSPPSGSNEQFF
TRBJ1-1	15	TRBV28	CASSLRTVMNTEAFF
TRBJ2-6	16	TRBV19	CASKTPYYSGANVLTF
TRBJ1-2	14	TRBV4-1	CASSQDSFTYGYTF
TRBJ1-1	14	TRBV7-9	CASYNAGRWTEAFF
TRBJ2-7	15	TRBV30	CAWSDGSGSLYEQYF
TRBJ2-1	13	TRBV19	CASRPEGRNEQFF
TRBJ1-1	16	TRBV5-1	CASSLPSTGRNTGAFF
TRBJ1-1	12	TRBV29-1	CSVKAAPIEAFF
TRBJ2-2	14	TRBV28	CASTDRVHTGELFF
TRBJ2-7	15	TRBV4-1	CASSQEHRESYEQYF
TRBJ2-2	14	TRBV21-1	CASSKTGTTGELFF
TRBJ1-6	17	TRBV4-1	CASSQVVGARDNSPLHF
TRBJ1-1	13	TRBV4-3	CASRTRGNTEAFF
TRBJ2-7	15	TRBV5-4	CASSLRGGPPYEQYF
TRBJ2-7	16	TRBV15	CATSKSGLAGVNEQYF
TRBJ2-7	13	TRBV6-1	CASSVSGPYEQYF
TRBJ2-1	16	TRBV6-5	CASSYRSKSSYNEQFF
TRBJ1-1	15	TRBV19	CASSIGTSMNTEAFF
TRBJ1-2	13	TRBV20-1	CSARTSSNYGYTF
TRBJ1-5	15	TRBV27	CASSFTGGSNQPQHF
TRBJ2-1	11	TRBV24-1	CATSDLHEQFF
TRBJ1-5	17	TRBV20-1	CSARDWPAADVNQPQHF
TRBJ2-7	15	TRBV7-9	CASSSLDRGGYEQYF